The sequence of this TCR beta chain was determined in a study of monozygotic twins with inflammatory bowel disease. Blood (around 2.4 ml) was collected from every donor individually. UMIs with a 6-nucleotide sample barcode were added by template switching. TCRdb reprocessed the 5' RACE reads and reports one entry per CDR3 protein, with no DNA. The clone table shows roughly 320,000 distinct CDR3 sequences, with the ten largest holding 5% to 6%. With regard to this clonotype: Its antigen is not known.

Study-wide results and limits: None of the different T cell subtypes could be distinguished from one another. Differing immunosuppressive treatments may have added variability to patient repertoires.

This CDR3 has 11 amino acids. Germline values: CDR1 SGHTA, CDR2 FQGNSA. This clonotype was obtained from a human donor with ulcerative colitis or Crohn's disease, or a healthy co-twin of an affected twin (not recorded which). The sequenced sample consisted of blood. This chain connects TRBV7-2 to TRBJ2-4. CDR3 protein: CASSLGHIQYF.